This is a list of T cell receptor beta chains from one sample in a study of T cells after yellow fever vaccination. MiXCR, run by TCRdb on the 5' RACE reads, gives a single entry per CDR3 protein. Here the sample spans 200,000 to 300,000 distinct CDR3 sequences, 10% to 15% being singletons. The sequencing here drew on CD4+ T cells sorted from PBMCs, taken 45 days after the yellow fever booster vaccination. The receptors here all came from a man aged 25-45 years who received the YFV17D yellow fever vaccine. Each CDR3 is given with its conserved first and last residue. Each record gives: V gene, D gene, J gene, clone size, CDR3 protein, CDR3 DNA. The D gene is left open where the match is weak. Clone size is shown for a subset of rows, as once, few, many or a class of expanded clone.

TRBV20-1	NA	TRBJ2-7	NA	CSAPPRTGISYEQYF	TGCAGTGCTCCCCCACGGACGGGGATCTCCTACGAGCAGTACTTC
TRBV7-2	TRBD1	TRBJ2-1	once	CASSSGQGGLEQFF	TGTGCCAGCAGCTCCGGACAGGGAGGATTGGAGCAGTTCTTC
TRBV12-3/TRBV12-4	NA	TRBJ1-1	many	CASPPGPSQLNTEAFF	TGTGCCAGCCCTCCGGGTCCCTCGCAATTGAACACTGAAGCTTTCTTT
TRBV12-3/TRBV12-4	TRBD1	TRBJ2-5	few	CASSPRDSGGETQYF	TGTGCCAGCAGTCCCCGGGACAGCGGTGGAGAGACCCAGTACTTC
TRBV7-2	TRBD2	TRBJ2-7	NA	CASTEREIPYEQYF	TGTGCCAGCACCGAGCGGGAGATCCCCTACGAGCAGTACTTC
TRBV29-1	NA	TRBJ2-7	few	CSVLRWGDEQYF	TGCAGCGTTTTAAGGTGGGGGGACGAGCAGTACTTC
TRBV29-1	TRBD2	TRBJ2-5	NA	CSTTRGLASETQYF	TGCAGCACTACTCGGGGACTAGCATCAGAGACCCAGTACTTC
TRBV7-2	TRBD1	TRBJ2-7	NA	CASSPPGTGRYEQYF	TGTGCCAGCAGCCCCCCCGGGACAGGGCGCTACGAGCAGTACTTC
TRBV5-4	NA	TRBJ2-7	NA	CASGYQGGYEQYF	TGTGCCAGCGGGTATCAGGGTGGTTACGAGCAGTACTTC
TRBV5-1	TRBD2	TRBJ2-2	few	CASSLNRLAGGNTGELFF	TGCGCCAGCAGCTTGAACAGACTAGCGGGAGGAAACACCGGGGAGCTGTTTTTT
TRBV11-2	NA	TRBJ2-5	NA	CASSSEVVEAQYF	TGTGCCAGCAGCTCAGAGGTGGTGGAGGCCCAGTACTTC
TRBV4-2	TRBD2	TRBJ2-1	many	CASSQDWTSFYNEQFF	TGTGCCAGCAGCCAGGATTGGACTAGCTTCTACAATGAGCAGTTCTTC
TRBV29-1	TRBD2	TRBJ2-7	few	CSLSSGRALVEQYF	TGCAGCTTATCTAGCGGGAGGGCCCTCGTCGAGCAGTACTTC
TRBV9	TRBD2	TRBJ2-1	few	CASSVGASGKINEQFF	TGTGCCAGCAGCGTAGGGGCTAGCGGGAAAATCAATGAGCAGTTCTTC
TRBV5-1	TRBD1	TRBJ2-7	NA	CASRPGTGPLYEQYF	TGCGCCAGCAGACCTGGGACAGGGCCTCTCTACGAGCAGTACTTC
TRBV6-5	TRBD1	TRBJ2-1	NA	CASSYLQGPSYNEQFF	TGTGCCAGCAGTTACCTACAGGGGCCATCCTACAATGAGCAGTTCTTC
TRBV10-2	NA	TRBJ2-7	NA	CASSDRAGKGAYEQYF	TGCGCCAGCAGTGATCGCGCAGGTAAGGGAGCCTACGAGCAGTACTTC
TRBV10-3	TRBD2	TRBJ2-1	many	CATGLAEKYNEQFF	TGTGCCACCGGACTAGCGGAAAAATACAATGAGCAGTTCTTC
TRBV29-1	NA	TRBJ2-3	NA	CSVGNGDTQYF	TGCAGCGTGGGCAATGGGGATACGCAGTATTTT
TRBV7-8	TRBD2	TRBJ2-3	few	CASSFRSSGRATDTQYF	TGTGCCAGCAGCTTTCGTTCTAGCGGGAGGGCTACAGATACGCAGTATTTT
TRBV7-6	TRBD2	TRBJ2-3	NA	CASSAEAGADTQYF	TGTGCCAGCAGCGCGGAGGCGGGGGCAGATACGCAGTATTTT
TRBV10-3	NA	TRBJ2-7	NA	CAIKGQGAREREFYEQYF	TGTGCCATCAAGGGTCAGGGGGCGCGGGAGCGGGAGTTTTACGAGCAGTACTTC
TRBV20-1	NA	TRBJ2-3	few	CSVSTRDRYTDTQYF	TGCAGTGTTTCGACCCGGGACCGATACACAGATACGCAGTATTTT
TRBV29-1	TRBD2	TRBJ2-3	NA	CSERLAGTDTQYF	TGCAGCGAAAGACTAGCGGGAACAGATACGCAGTATTTT
TRBV12-3/TRBV12-4	NA	TRBJ2-2	many	CASSLGLSNTGELFF	TGTGCCAGCAGTTTAGGACTATCAAACACCGGGGAGCTGTTTTTT
TRBV10-3	NA	TRBJ2-7	few	CAISDLGSYEQYF	TGTGCCATCAGTGACCTGGGTTCCTACGAGCAGTACTTC
TRBV5-1	NA	TRBJ1-1	few	CASSGEREAFF	TGCGCCAGCAGCGGTGAGAGAGAAGCTTTCTTT
TRBV4-3	TRBD1	TRBJ2-3	many	CASSLTGGTDTQYF	TGCGCCAGCAGCCTCACAGGGGGCACAGATACGCAGTATTTT
TRBV4-3	NA	TRBJ1-2	few	CASSQDRQENYGYTF	TGCGCCAGCAGCCAAGATAGACAGGAGAACTATGGCTACACCTTC
TRBV12-3/TRBV12-4	TRBD2	TRBJ2-5	few	CASTRGRQETQYF	TGTGCCAGCACTCGCGGGAGGCAAGAGACCCAGTACTTC
TRBV20-1	TRBD2	TRBJ2-5	many	CSARGKSGRQETQYF	TGCAGTGCTAGAGGGAAAAGCGGGAGACAAGAGACCCAGTACTTC
TRBV5-8	NA	TRBJ2-5	many	CASSLSRIQETQYF	TGTGCCAGCAGCTTGTCCCGGATACAAGAGACCCAGTACTTC
TRBV7-2	NA	TRBJ2-7	NA	CASSRMGEQYF	TGTGCCAGCAGCCGCATGGGTGAGCAGTACTTC
TRBV10-2	TRBD1	TRBJ2-5	NA	CASRDGQGNSETQYF	TGCGCCAGCAGAGATGGACAGGGTAACTCTGAGACCCAGTACTTC
TRBV20-1	NA	TRBJ2-7	many	CSAYLVYEQYF	TGCAGTGCATATCTCGTCTACGAGCAGTACTTC
TRBV5-1	TRBD1	TRBJ1-6	few	CASSLLQGNSPLHF	TGCGCCAGCAGCTTATTACAGGGGAATTCACCCCTCCACTTT
TRBV5-1	NA	TRBJ2-3	few	CATKSTGSSTDTQYF	TGCGCCACAAAATCTACAGGGAGTAGCACAGATACGCAGTATTTT
TRBV5-1	NA	TRBJ2-3	few	CASSLNPTSTDTQYF	TGCGCCAGCAGCCTAAATCCCACAAGCACAGATACGCAGTATTTT
TRBV12-3/TRBV12-4	NA	TRBJ1-1	NA	CASSLSLVAFF	TGTGCCAGCAGTTTAAGTCTTGTAGCTTTCTTT
TRBV28	NA	TRBJ1-1	NA	CASSLMMRNTEAFF	TGTGCCAGCAGTTTGATGATGAGGAACACTGAAGCTTTCTTT
TRBV11-2	TRBD2	TRBJ2-3	NA	CASSLVAGVSDTQYF	TGTGCCAGCAGCTTAGTAGCGGGAGTCTCAGATACGCAGTATTTT
TRBV18	TRBD2	TRBJ2-1	few	CASRSGLAVYNEQFF	TGTGCCAGCCGGTCAGGACTAGCTGTCTACAATGAGCAGTTCTTC
TRBV29-1	NA	TRBJ2-3	NA	CSVEGRAGDTQYF	TGCAGCGTTGAAGGCAGGGCCGGAGACACGCAGTATTTT
TRBV5-1	NA	TRBJ2-3	NA	CTSHEVGTDTQYF	TGCACCAGCCACGAGGTCGGCACAGATACGCAGTATTTT
TRBV20-1	NA	TRBJ1-6	NA	CSARGDDSPLHF	TGCAGTGCTAGAGGGGACGATTCACCCCTCCACTTT
TRBV4-3	NA	TRBJ2-1	many	CASSQDRDNEQFF	TGCGCCAGCAGCCAAGATCGGGACAATGAGCAGTTCTTC
TRBV6-5	TRBD2	TRBJ2-5	NA	CASSRLAGVGQETQYF	TGTGCCAGCAGTAGACTAGCGGGAGTGGGGCAAGAGACCCAGTACTTC
TRBV10-2	NA	TRBJ2-2	many	CASSEPQHRGELFF	TGCGCCAGCAGTGAGCCCCAGCATCGGGGGGAGCTGTTTTTT
TRBV7-9	TRBD2	TRBJ2-5	NA	CASSHRLAGTETQYF	TGTGCCAGCAGCCATAGACTAGCGGGAACTGAGACCCAGTACTTC
TRBV5-1	NA	TRBJ2-3	NA	CASSPRDKVTGDTQYF	TGCGCCAGCAGCCCGAGGGACAAGGTTACCGGAGATACGCAGTATTTT
TRBV12-3/TRBV12-4	NA	TRBJ1-5	many	CASSLGQPQHF	TGTGCCAGCAGTTTGGGTCAGCCCCAGCATTTT
TRBV20-1	TRBD2	TRBJ2-3	few	CSAATGTSVTDTQYF	TGCAGTGCTGCAACCGGGACTAGCGTTACAGATACGCAGTATTTT
TRBV9	TRBD2	TRBJ2-7	NA	CASSVEGTSGEQYF	TGTGCCAGCAGCGTAGAGGGGACTAGTGGCGAGCAGTACTTC
TRBV12-3/TRBV12-4	TRBD1	TRBJ2-2	NA	CASRTGKREGGELFF	TGTGCCAGCAGGACAGGGAAGCGAGAGGGCGGGGAGCTGTTTTTT
TRBV30	NA	TRBJ2-5	NA	CAWSRQETQYF	TGTGCCTGGAGTCGCCAAGAGACCCAGTACTTC
TRBV4-3	NA	TRBJ2-6	NA	CASSQGTQGAQAGANVLTF	TGCGCCAGCAGCCAAGGGACGCAAGGAGCCCAGGCTGGGGCCAACGTCCTGACTTTC
TRBV5-6	TRBD2	TRBJ2-7	few	CASSKYGRTHEQYF	TGTGCCAGCAGCAAATACGGGAGGACCCACGAGCAGTACTTC
TRBV20-1	TRBD2	TRBJ2-1	NA	CSASSPGTTYNEQFF	TGCAGTGCTTCCTCCCCCGGGACTACCTACAATGAGCAGTTCTTC
TRBV4-3	TRBD2	TRBJ2-7	few	CASSQGVAGGYEQYF	TGCGCCAGCAGCCAAGGGGTAGCGGGAGGCTACGAGCAGTACTTC